These 15 T cell receptor beta chains share one sample of origin, sequenced in a study of blood T cell repertoires in COVID-19. Using immunoSEQ multiplex PCR, the repertoire was profiled, and TCRdb retains in-frame clones only, with some absent. This table holds 200,000 or so clones, around 80% found once. The sample was peripheral blood. Receptors were obtained from a woman between 70 and 85 years old with acute or convalescent COVID-19.

The chain joins TRBV9 to TRBJ2-1, with 10 bases aligning to TRBD2. The CDR3 is made up of 15 amino acids. The V gene's germline CDR1 is SGDLS and CDR2 YYNGEE. V was clipped by 2 bases and J by 7 bases; unmatched bases: 6. DNA of the CDR3: TGTGCCAGCAGCGTGTCTAGCGGGAGTTTTAATGAGCAGTTCTTC. As protein: CASSVSSGSFNEQFF.

To note about this clone: Other DNA sequences from this sample encode an identical CDR3 as well. The genes are TRBV6-6 and TRBJ2-7; TRBD1 aligns across 9 bases. Germline loops: CDR1 MNHNY, CDR2 SVGAGI (reference sequence). Trimming at V came to 0 bases and at J to 2 bases, leaving 2 bases not matched to a gene. The CDR3 contains 15 residues. CDR3 amino acids: CASSYSGTGPYEQYF. CDR3 coding DNA: TGTGCCAGCAGTTACTCGGGGACAGGGCCCTACGAGCAGTACTTC.

This clone was recorded only once. Other DNA sequences in the same sample also yield this CDR3. The gene calls are TRBV11-2 and TRBJ2-7; no clear D. Germline V gene sequence: CDR1 SGHAT, CDR2 FQNNGV. The ends were cut back, 2 bases at V and 3 bases at J, with 5 bases in the middle. CDR3 length equals 12 residues. The CDR3: CASSLSVYEQYF. The DNA for the CDR3 is TGTGCCAGCAGCTTATCCGTCTACGAGCAGTACTTC. The full variable domain, completed using reference TRBV11-2 and TRBJ2-7, is EAGVAQSPRYKIIEKRQSVAFWCNPISGHATLYWYQQILGQGPKLLIQFQNNGVVDDSQLPKDRFSAERLKGVDSTLKIQPAKLEDSAVYLCASSLSVYEQYFGPGTRLTVT.

V and J are TRBV19 and TRBJ2-2, with D possibly TRBD2 on 6 matching bases. Trimming took 5 bases from V and 6 from J, leaving 19 bases between them. The CDR3 has 16 residues. CDR1 and CDR2 (germline): LNHDA, SQIVND (reference sequence). The CDR3 here is CASSPGTLPGAGELFF. Here the CDR3 DNA reads TGTGCCAGTAGTCCTGGGACCCTACCGGGGGCCGGGGAGCTGTTTTTT. Filled out from reference TRBV19 and TRBJ2-2, the complete variable domain reads DGGITQSPKYLFRKEGQNVTLSCEQNLNHDAMYWYRQDPGQGLRLIYYSQIVNDFQKGDIAEGYSVSREKKESFPLTVTSAQKNPTAFYLCASSPGTLPGAGELFFGEGSRLTVL.

The rearrangement uses TRBV28 and TRBJ1-5; the D gene is possibly TRBD1 (5 bases). The CDR3 length is 14 residues. V gave up 7 bases and J gave up 0 bases, with 10 bases separating them. CDR1 MDHEN and CDR2 SYDVKM come from the germline V gene. The CDR3, as DNA: TGTGCCAGCAACCGACAGAGTAGCAATCAGCCCCAGCATTTT. It translates to CASNRQSSNQPQHF.

The chain links TRBV5-1 to TRBJ2-7, with 11 bases matching TRBD1. The CDR3 extends over 14 amino acids. The V and J ends lost 5 bases and 7 bases, in that order; junction bases with no gene match: 8. Germline V gives CDR1 SGHRS, CDR2 YFSETQ. DNA of the CDR3: TGCGCCAGCAGTAGAGGACAGGGGGCGTTGGAGCAGTACTTC. Residues: CASSRGQGALEQYF.

This clone was observed a few times. The CDR3: CASSIVPSGRAKTQYF. The CDR3 bases are TGTGCCAGTAGTATAGTTCCTAGCGGGAGGGCCAAGACCCAGTACTTC. The gene calls are TRBV19 and TRBJ2-5; 12 bases align to TRBD2. The CDR3 length is 16 residues. Germline loops: CDR1 LNHDA, CDR2 SQIVND (reference sequence). The ends lost 1 base at V and 6 bases at J; junction bases unmatched: 6.

The chain carries TRBV11-2 and TRBJ1-4; 10 nucleotides match TRBD1. Germline assignment: CDR1 SGHAT and CDR2 FQNNGV. J gave up 5 bases and V 5 bases, and 5 bases lay outside the gene matches. The CDR3 has 15 residues. CDR3 protein: CASSPQGQGNEKLFF. CDR3 nucleotide sequence: TGTGCCAGCAGCCCCCAGGGACAGGGGAATGAAAAACTGTTTTTT.

The J gene is TRBJ2-3, the V gene TRBV7-3; TRBD1 might be the D (6 bases). Germline loops: CDR1 SGHTA, CDR2 FQGTGA. V lost 5 bases to trimming and J lost 4 bases, with 10 bases between them. There are 13 residues in the CDR3. CDR3 nucleotide sequence: TGTGCCAGCAGCCAGCAGGGGCCAGATACGCAGTATTTT. Amino acids: CASSQQGPDTQYF.

This chain uses TRBV6-2 or TRBV6-3 with TRBJ2-7; TRBD1 agrees at 8 bases. V shed 6 bases, J shed 2 bases, and the junction held 3 bases outside the gene matches. There are 13 residues in the CDR3. Per the germline V gene, CDR1 is MNHEY and CDR2 is SVGEGT. The CDR3 is CASSRQGTYEQYF. CDR3 bases: TGTGCCAGCAGCCGACAGGGGACCTACGAGCAGTACTTC.

The chain carries TRBV5-1 and TRBJ2-4, with TRBD2 matching 16 bases. CDR1 and CDR2 from the germline V gene are SGHRS and YFSETQ. This CDR3 has 15 residues. The J segment lost 8 bases and the V segment lost 4 bases, leaving 3 bases of the junction unmatched. The CDR3 here is CASSPGLAGGDIQYF. CDR3 in DNA: TGCGCCAGCAGCCCGGGACTAGCGGGAGGGGACATTCAGTACTTC.

This chain uses TRBV5-4 with TRBJ2-3; weak D call: TRBD1 (5 bases). V lost 1 base, J lost 0 bases, and 12 bases lay in between. Germline CDR1 and CDR2: SGHNT and YYREEE (reference sequence). The CDR3 spans 16 residues. The CDR3 sequence is CASSLNWAGSTDTQYF. Here the CDR3 DNA reads TGTGCCAGCAGCTTGAATTGGGCAGGGAGCACAGATACGCAGTATTTT. Based on the CDR3 plus reference TRBV5-4 and TRBJ2-3, the full variable domain is ETGVTQSPTHLIKTRGQQVTLRCSSQSGHNTVSWYQQALGQGPQFIFQYYREEENGRGNFPPRFSGLQFPNYSSELNVNALELDDSALYLCASSLNWAGSTDTQYFGPGTRLTVL.

This clone appeared a few times. The rearrangement joins TRBV15 to TRBJ1-4, with a possible D match to TRBD1 (6 bases). Germline V gives CDR1 LNHNV, CDR2 YYDKDF (reference sequence). The V end was cut by 1 base, the J end by 5 bases, with 8 bases between. The length of the CDR3 is 14 residues. The CDR3 DNA reads TGTGCCACCAGCAGAGGACAGGACAATGAAAAACTGTTTTTT. Amino acid sequence: CATSRGQDNEKLFF.

In this sample, this clone turned up a few times. This chain links TRBV6-1 with TRBJ1-2; unclear D gene. In germline, CDR1 is MNHNS, CDR2 SASEGT. The CDR3 has 12 residues. Trimming pared 0 bases from V and 6 bases from J, leaving 5 bases between. CDR3 DNA sequence: TGTGCCAGCAGTGAAGCCGGAGATGGCTACACCTTC. Translation gives CASSEAGDGYTF.

This rearrangement joins TRBV11-3 to TRBJ2-2; perhaps TRBD1 as D (5 bases). Germline V gene sequence: CDR1 SGHNT, CDR2 YENEEA. Trimming stripped 5 bases from V and 7 bases from J, with 14 bases between. There are 14 residues in the CDR3. DNA of the CDR3: TGTGCCAGCAGCGCAGACAGTCAGTACGGGGAGCTGTTTTTT. Protein sequence: CASSADSQYGELFF. Filled out from reference TRBV11-3 and TRBJ2-2, the complete variable domain reads EAGVVQSPRYKIIEKKQPVAFWCNPISGHNTLYWYLQNLGQGPELLIRYENEEAVDDSQLPKDRFSAERLKGVDSTLKIQPAELGDSAVYLCASSADSQYGELFFGEGSRLTVL.